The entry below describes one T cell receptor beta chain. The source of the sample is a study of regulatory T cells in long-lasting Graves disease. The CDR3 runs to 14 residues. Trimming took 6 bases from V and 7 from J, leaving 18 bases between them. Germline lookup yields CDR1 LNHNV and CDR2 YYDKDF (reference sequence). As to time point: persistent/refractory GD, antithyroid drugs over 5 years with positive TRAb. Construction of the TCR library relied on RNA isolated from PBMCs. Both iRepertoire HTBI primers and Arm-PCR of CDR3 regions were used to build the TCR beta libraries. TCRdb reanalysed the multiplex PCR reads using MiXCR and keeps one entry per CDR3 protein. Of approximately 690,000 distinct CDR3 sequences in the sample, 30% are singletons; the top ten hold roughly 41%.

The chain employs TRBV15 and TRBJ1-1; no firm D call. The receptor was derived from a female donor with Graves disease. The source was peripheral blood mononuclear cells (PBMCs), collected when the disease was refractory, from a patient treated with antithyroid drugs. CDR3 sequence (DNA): TGTGCCACCAGTTACCACGCGCCCTTGGTTGAAGCTTTCTTT. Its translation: CATSYHAPLVEAFF. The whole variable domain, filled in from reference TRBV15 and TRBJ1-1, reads DAMVIQNPRYQVTQFGKPVTLSCSQTLNHNVMYWYQQKSSQAPKLLFHYYDKDFNNEADTPDNFQSRRPNTSFCFLDIRSPGLGDTAMYLCATSYHAPLVEAFFGQGTRLTVV.